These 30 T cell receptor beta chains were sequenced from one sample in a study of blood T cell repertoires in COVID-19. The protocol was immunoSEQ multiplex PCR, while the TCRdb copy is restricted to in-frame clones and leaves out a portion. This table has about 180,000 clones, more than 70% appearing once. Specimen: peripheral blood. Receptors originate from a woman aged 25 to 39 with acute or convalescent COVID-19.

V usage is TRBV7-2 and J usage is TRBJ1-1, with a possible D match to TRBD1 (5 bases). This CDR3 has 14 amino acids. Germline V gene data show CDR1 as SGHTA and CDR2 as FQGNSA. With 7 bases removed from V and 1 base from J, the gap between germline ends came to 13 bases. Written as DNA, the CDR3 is TGTGCCAGCACGCTTAGGGGAGGGAACACTGAAGCTTTCTTT. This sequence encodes CASTLRGGNTEAFF.

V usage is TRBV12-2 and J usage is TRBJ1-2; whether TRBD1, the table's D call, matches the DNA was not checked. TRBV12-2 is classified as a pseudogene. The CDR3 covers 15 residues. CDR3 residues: CASRLAYSHHRGYTF. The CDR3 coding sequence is TGTGCAAGTCGCTTAGCCTACAGTCACCATAGAGGCTACACCTTC.

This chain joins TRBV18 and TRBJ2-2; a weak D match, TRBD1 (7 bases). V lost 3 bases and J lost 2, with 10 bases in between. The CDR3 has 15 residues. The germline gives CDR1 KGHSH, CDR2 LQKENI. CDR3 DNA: TGTGCCAGCTCACCGGAGGGGGCAAACACCGGGGAGCTGTTTTTT. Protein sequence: CASSPEGANTGELFF.

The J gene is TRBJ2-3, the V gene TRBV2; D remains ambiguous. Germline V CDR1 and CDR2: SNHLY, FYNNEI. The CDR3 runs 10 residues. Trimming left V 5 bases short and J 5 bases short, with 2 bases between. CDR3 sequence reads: CASSQDTQYF. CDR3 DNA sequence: TGTGCCAGCAGTCAAGATACGCAGTATTTT.

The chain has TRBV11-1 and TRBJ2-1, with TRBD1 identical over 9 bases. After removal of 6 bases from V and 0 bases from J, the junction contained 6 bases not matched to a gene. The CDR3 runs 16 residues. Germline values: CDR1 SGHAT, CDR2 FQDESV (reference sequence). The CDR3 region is CASRSTGGNSYNEQFF. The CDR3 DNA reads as TGTGCCAGCAGATCAACAGGGGGCAACTCCTACAATGAGCAGTTCTTC.

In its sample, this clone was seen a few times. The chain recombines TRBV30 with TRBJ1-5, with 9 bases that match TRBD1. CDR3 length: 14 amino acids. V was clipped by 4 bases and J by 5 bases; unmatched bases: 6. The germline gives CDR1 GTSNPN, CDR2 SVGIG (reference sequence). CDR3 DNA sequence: TGTGCCTGGAAAGAGGGGGACAGGGATCAGCCCCAGCATTTT. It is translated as CAWKEGDRDQPQHF. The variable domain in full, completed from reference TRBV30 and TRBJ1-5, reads SQTIHQWPATLVQPVGSPLSLECTVEGTSNPNLYWYRQAAGRGLQLLFYSVGIGQISSEVPQNLSASRPQDRQFILSSKKLLLSDSGFYLCAWKEGDRDQPQHFGDGTRLSIL.

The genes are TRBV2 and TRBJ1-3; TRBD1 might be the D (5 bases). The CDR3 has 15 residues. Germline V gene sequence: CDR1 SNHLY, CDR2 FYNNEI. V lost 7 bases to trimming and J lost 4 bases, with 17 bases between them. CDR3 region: CASTEGQGLGNTIYF. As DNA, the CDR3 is TGTGCCAGCACCGAAGGGCAGGGCCTCGGAAACACCATATATTTT.

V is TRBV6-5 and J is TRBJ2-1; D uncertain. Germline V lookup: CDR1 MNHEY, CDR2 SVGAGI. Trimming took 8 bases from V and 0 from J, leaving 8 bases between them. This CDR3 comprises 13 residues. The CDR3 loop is CASRSYSYNEQFF. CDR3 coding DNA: TGTGCCAGCCGCTCCTACTCCTACAATGAGCAGTTCTTC.

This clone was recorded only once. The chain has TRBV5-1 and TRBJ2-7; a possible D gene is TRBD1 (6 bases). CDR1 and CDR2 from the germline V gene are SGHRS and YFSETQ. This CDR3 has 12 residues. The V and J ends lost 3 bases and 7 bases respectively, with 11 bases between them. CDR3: CASSSQGWEQYF. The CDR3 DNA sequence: TGCGCCAGCAGCTCCCAGGGGTGGGAGCAGTACTTC.

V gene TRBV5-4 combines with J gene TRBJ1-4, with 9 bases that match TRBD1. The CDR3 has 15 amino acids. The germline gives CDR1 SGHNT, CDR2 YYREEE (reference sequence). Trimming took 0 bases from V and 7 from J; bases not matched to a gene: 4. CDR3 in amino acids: CASSLGGTGSEKLFF. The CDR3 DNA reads TGTGCCAGCAGCTTGGGGGGGACAGGGTCTGAAAAACTGTTTTTT.

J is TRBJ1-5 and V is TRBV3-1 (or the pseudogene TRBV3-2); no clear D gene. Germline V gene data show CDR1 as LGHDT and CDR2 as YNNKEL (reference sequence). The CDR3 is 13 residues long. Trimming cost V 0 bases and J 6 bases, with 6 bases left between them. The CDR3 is CASSQDNVQPQHF. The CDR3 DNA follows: TGTGCCAGCAGCCAAGATAATGTTCAGCCCCAGCATTTT.

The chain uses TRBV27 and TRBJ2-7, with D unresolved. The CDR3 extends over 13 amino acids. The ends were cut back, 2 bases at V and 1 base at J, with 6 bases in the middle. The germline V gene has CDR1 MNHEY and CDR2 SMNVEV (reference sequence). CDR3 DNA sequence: TGTGCCAGCAGTTTAAGCCCGTCCTACGAGCAGTACTTC. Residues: CASSLSPSYEQYF.

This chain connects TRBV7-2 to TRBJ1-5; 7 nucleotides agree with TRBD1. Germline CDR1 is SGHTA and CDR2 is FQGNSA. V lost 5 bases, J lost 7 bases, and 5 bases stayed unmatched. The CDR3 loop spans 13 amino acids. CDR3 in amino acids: CASSTYRGQPQHF. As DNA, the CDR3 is TGTGCCAGCAGCACTTACAGGGGACAGCCCCAGCATTTT.

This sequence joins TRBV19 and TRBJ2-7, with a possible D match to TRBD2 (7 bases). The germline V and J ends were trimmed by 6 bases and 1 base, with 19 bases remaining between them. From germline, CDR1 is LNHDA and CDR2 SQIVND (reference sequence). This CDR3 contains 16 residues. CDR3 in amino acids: CASSPGGADMSYEQYF. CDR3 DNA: TGTGCCAGTAGCCCGGGGGGCGCGGACATGTCCTACGAGCAGTACTTC. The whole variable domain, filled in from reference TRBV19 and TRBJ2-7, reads DGGITQSPKYLFRKEGQNVTLSCEQNLNHDAMYWYRQDPGQGLRLIYYSQIVNDFQKGDIAEGYSVSREKKESFPLTVTSAQKNPTAFYLCASSPGGADMSYEQYFGPGTRLTVT.

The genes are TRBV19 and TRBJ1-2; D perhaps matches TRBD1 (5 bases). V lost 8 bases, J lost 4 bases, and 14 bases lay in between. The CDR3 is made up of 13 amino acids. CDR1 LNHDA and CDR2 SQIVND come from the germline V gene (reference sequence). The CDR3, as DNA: TGTGCCAGTCGTAAGGTTGGGGCCTATGGCTACACCTTC. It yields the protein CASRKVGAYGYTF.

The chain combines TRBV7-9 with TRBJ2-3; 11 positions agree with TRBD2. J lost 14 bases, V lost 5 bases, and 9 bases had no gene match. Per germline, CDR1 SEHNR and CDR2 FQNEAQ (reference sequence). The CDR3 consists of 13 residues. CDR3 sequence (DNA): TGTGCCAGCAGCATCGGGACTAGCGGAAGTCGGTATTTT. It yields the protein CASSIGTSGSRYF.

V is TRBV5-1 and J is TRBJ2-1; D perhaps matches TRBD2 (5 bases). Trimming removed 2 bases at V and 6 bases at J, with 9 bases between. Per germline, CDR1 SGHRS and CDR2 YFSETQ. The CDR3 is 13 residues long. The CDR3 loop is CASSFSGSNEQFF. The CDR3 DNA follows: TGCGCCAGCAGCTTTAGTGGGAGCAATGAGCAGTTCTTC.

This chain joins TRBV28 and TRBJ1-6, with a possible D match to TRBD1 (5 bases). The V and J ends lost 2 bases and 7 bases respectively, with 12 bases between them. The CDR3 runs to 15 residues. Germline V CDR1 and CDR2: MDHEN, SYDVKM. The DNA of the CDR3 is TGTGCCAGCAGTTTACCCGGGGCGGGGAATTCACCCCTCCACTTT. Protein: CASSLPGAGNSPLHF.

The CDR3 coding sequence is TGTGCCAGCAGCCAAGGAATGGGACTTTACTACGAGCAGTACTTC. It codes for CASSQGMGLYYEQYF. This sequence joins TRBV4-2 and TRBJ2-7, with D tentatively TRBD2 (6 bases). V was cut by 1 base and J by 3 bases, with 13 bases left in between. This CDR3 has 15 amino acids. CDR1 and CDR2 (germline): LGHNA, YNFKEQ.

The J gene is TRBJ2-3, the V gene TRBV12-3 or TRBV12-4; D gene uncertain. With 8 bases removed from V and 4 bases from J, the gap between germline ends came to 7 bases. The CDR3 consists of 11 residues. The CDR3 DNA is TGTGCCAGCGGTTCTCCAGATACGCAGTATTTT. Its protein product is CASGSPDTQYF.

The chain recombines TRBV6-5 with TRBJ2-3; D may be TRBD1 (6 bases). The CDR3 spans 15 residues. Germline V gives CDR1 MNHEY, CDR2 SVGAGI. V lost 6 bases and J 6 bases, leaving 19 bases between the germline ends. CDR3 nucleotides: TGTGCCAGCAGGATCGCAGGGGAAGGTACGGATACGCAGTATTTT. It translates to CASRIAGEGTDTQYF.

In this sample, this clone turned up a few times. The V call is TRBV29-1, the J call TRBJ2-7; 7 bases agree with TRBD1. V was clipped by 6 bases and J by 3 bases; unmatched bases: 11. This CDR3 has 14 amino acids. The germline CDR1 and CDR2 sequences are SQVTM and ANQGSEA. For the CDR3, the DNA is TGCAGCGTCCAGCGACAGGGCCAGGTCTACGAGCAGTACTTC. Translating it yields CSVQRQGQVYEQYF.

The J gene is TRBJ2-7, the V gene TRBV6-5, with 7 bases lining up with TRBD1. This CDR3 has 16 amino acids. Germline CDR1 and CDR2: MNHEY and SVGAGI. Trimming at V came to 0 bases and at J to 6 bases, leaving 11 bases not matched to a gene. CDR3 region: CASSYSAGGVLGEQYF. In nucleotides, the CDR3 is TGTGCCAGCAGTTACTCGGCAGGGGGAGTCCTGGGCGAGCAGTACTTC.

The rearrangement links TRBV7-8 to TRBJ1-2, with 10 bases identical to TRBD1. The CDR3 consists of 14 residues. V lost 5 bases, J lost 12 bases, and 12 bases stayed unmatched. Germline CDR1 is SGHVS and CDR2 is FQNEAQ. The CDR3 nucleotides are TGTGCCAGCAGCCCAGCAGGGACAGGGGTATTAAACACCTTC. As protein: CASSPAGTGVLNTF. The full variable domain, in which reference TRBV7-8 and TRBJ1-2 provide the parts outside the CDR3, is GAGVSQSPRYKVAKRGQDVALRCDPISGHVSLFWYQQALGQGPEFLTYFQNEAQLDKSGLPSDRFFAERPEGSVSTLKIQRTQQEDSAVYLCASSPAGTGVLNTFGSGTRLTVV.

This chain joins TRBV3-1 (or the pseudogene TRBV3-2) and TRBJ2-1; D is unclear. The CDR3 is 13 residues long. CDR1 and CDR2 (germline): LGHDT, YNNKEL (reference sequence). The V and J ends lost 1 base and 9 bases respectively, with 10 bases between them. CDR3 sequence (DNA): TGTGCCAGCAGCCAAGCCCCCCTTAGTGAGCAGTTCTTC. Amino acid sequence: CASSQAPLSEQFF.

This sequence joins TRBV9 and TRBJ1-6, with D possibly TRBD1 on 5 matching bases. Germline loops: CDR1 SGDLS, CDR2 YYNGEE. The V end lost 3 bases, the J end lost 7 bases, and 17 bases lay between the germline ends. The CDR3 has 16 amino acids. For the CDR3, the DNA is TGTGCCAGCAGCGCCGACGCTGGGGCAGTAAATTCACCCCTCCACTTT. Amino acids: CASSADAGAVNSPLHF.

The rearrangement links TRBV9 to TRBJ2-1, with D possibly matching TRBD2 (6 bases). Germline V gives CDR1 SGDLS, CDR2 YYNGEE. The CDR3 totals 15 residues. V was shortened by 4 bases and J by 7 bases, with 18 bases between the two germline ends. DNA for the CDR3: TGTGCCAGCAGCCAAACCGGGACTTGGTTAAATGAGCAGTTCTTC. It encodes CASSQTGTWLNEQFF.

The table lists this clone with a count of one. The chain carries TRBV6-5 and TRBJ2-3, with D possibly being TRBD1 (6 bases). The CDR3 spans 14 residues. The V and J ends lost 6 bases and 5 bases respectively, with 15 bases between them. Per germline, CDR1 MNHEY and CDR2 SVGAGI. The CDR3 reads CASRRSQQGDTQYF. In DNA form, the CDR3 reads TGTGCCAGCAGGCGGTCTCAACAGGGAGATACGCAGTATTTT.

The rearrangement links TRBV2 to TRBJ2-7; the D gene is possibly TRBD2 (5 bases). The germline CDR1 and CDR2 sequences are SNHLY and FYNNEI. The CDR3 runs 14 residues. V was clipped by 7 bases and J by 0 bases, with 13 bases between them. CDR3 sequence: CASTQGLDSYEQYF. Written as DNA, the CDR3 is TGTGCCAGCACCCAAGGACTCGACTCCTACGAGCAGTACTTC.

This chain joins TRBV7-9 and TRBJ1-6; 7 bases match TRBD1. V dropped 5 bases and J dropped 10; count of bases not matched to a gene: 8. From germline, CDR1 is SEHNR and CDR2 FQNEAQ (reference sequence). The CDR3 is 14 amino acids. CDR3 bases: TGTGCCAGCAGCCAAAGACAGGGAATATCACCCCTCCACTTT. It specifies CASSQRQGISPLHF.